The text below deals with one T cell receptor beta chain. Looked up from germline, CDR1 is SGDLS and CDR2 is YYNGEE. This CDR3 spans 16 amino acids. Unmatched junction bases numbered 6, after V lost 0 bases and J lost 5 bases. In the authors' workflow: Counts of nucleated cells, estimated from reference gene primer amplification, were obtained. The repertoire was sequenced with immunoSEQ multiplex PCR; TCRdb's copy has only in-frame clones and lacks some. D and trimming were read from the DNA, whereas the V and J calls and clone size are those reported in that table. The sample consists of roughly 230,000 clones, around four fifths of them appearing once. These data belong to a study of blood T cell repertoires in COVID-19. Study-level background: Samples taken during acute and convalescent COVID-19 were collected in the United States, Italy and Spain. Sample material is recorded as cDNA or gDNA derived from T cells, B-cell-depleted T cells, or PBMCs.

This TCR was sampled from a man in his fifties or sixties with acute or convalescent COVID-19. Sequencing was performed on peripheral blood. The V and J genes are TRBV9 and TRBJ2-5; 11 bases are shared with TRBD2. The CDR3 coding sequence is TGTGCCAGCAGCGTAGGGTCTAGCGGGGGGTCGGAGACCCAGTACTTC. Translated: CASSVGSSGGSETQYF.